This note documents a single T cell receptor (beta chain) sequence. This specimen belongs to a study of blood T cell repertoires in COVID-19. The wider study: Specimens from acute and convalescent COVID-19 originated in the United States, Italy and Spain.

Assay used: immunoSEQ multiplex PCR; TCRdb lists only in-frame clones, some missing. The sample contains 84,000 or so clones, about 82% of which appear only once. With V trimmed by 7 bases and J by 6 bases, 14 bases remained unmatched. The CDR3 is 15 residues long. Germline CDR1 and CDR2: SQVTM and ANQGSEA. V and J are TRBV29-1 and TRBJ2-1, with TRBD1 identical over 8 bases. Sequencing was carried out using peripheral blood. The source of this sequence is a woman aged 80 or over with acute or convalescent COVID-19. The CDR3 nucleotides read TGCAGCGGCGAGGGGTCGACAGGGGCGGTCAATGAGCAGTTCTTC. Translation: CSGEGSTGAVNEQFF.